The T cell receptor beta chain under discussion was sequenced for a study of CD8 T cells in ankylosing spondylitis. TCRdb passed the 5' RACE reads through MiXCR, listing each CDR3 protein once. This repertoire shows approximately 24,000 distinct CDR3 sequences, under 3% found once; its top ten account for about 7.8%. This clonotype was counted at least ten times. Losses at the gene ends were 4 bases for V and 0 bases for J; bases not matched to a gene: 17. CDR3 length: 20 amino acids. Germline CDR1 is SGDLS and CDR2 is YYNGEE. This clonotype originated in a female donor with ankylosing spondylitis or in good health (not recorded which). Sequenced input: blood, either unsorted or a sorted T cell fraction (not recorded which). This chain connects TRBV9 to TRBJ2-4; 9 positions match TRBD1. The CDR3 loop reads CASSPSPPGQGTTAKNIQYF. The CDR3 DNA reads as TGTGCCAGCAGCCCCTCCCCCCCGGGACAGGGAACAACAGCCAAAAACATTCAGTACTTC.